This T cell receptor beta chain emerged from a study of blood T cell repertoires in COVID-19. As processed by the authors: Estimation of nucleated cell counts relied on the amplification of reference gene primers. Profiled with immunoSEQ multiplex PCR; TCRdb holds only in-frame clones, not every one. V and J calls and clone size are as listed in that table; D and trimming were resolved from the DNA. The sample shows 90,000 to 130,000 clones, around 80% of them seen only once. The V gene's germline CDR1 is SEHNR and CDR2 FQNEAQ (reference sequence). This CDR3 contains 16 residues. V was pared by 2 bases and J by 1 base, with 14 bases between. This clone came up a few times.

The source is an elderly woman with acute or convalescent COVID-19. Sequenced sample: peripheral blood. V usage is TRBV7-9 and J usage is TRBJ2-5; D gene unclear. CDR3 residues: CASSLNEATLQETQYF. The CDR3, as DNA: TGTGCCAGCAGCTTAAATGAGGCCACACTCCAAGAGACCCAGTACTTC.